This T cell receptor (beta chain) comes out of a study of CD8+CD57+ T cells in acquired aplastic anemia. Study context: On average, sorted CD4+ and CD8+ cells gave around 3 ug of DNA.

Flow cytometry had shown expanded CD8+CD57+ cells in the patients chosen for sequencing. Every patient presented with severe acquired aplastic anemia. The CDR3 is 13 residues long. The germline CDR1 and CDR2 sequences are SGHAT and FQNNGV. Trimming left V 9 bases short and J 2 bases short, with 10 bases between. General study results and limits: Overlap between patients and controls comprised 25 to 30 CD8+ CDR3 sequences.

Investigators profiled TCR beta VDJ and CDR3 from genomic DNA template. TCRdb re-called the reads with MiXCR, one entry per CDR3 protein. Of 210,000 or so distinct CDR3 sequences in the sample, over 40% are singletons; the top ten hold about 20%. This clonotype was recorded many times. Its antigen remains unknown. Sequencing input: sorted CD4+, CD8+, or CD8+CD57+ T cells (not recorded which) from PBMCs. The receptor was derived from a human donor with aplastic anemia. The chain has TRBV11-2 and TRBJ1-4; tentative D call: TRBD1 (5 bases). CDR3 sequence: CARPGPTNEKLFF. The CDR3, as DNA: TGTGCCAGACCGGGACCCACTAATGAAAAACTGTTTTTT.